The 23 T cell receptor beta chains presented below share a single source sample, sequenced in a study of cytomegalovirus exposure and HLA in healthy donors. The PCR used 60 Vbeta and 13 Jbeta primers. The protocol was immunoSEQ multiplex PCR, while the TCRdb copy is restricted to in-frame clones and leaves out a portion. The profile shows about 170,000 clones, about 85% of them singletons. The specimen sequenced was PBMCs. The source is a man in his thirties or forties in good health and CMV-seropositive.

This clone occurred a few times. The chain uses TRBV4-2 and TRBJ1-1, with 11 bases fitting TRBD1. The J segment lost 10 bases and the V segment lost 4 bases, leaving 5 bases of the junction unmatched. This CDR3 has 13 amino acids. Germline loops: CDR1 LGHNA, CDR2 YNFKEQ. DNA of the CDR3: TGTGCCAGCAGCCCGGACAGGGGGCGGGGAGCTTTCTTT. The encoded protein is CASSPDRGRGAFF.

The CDR3 DNA sequence: TGTGCCAGCTCACCATGGGGACAGGGCCTTAACTATGGCTACACCTTC. Encoded protein: CASSPWGQGLNYGYTF. This chain joins TRBV18 and TRBJ1-2; TRBD1 aligns across 9 bases. CDR1 and CDR2 (germline): KGHSH, LQKENI. The junction had 5 bases not matched to a gene; V was cut back by 2 bases and J by 1 base. The CDR3 covers 16 residues.

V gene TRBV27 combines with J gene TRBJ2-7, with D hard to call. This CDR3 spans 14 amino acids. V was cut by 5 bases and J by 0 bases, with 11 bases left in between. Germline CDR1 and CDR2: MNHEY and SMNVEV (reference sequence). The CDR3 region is CASSKTSPSYEQYF. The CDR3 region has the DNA TGTGCCAGCAGTAAAACTTCCCCCTCCTACGAGCAGTACTTC.

CDR3 in DNA: TGTGCCAGCAGTCCCCCACAGGAGAACACTGAAGCTTTCTTT. As protein: CASSPPQENTEAFF. The genes are TRBV7-9 and TRBJ1-1, with D possibly being TRBD1 (5 bases). Looked up from germline, CDR1 is SEHNR and CDR2 is FQNEAQ (reference sequence). This CDR3 spans 14 amino acids. Trimming left V 6 bases short and J 1 base short, with 12 bases between.

CDR3 sequence (DNA): TGTGCCAGCAGCTTATTAGGGCAGGGGGCGCCTGGCTACACCTTC. Its translation is CASSLLGQGAPGYTF. V is TRBV11-3 and J is TRBJ1-2; TRBD1 aligns across 8 bases. Trimming took 2 bases from V and 7 from J; bases not matched to a gene: 9. CDR1 is SGHNT, CDR2 YENEEA, per germline. The CDR3 is 15 residues long.

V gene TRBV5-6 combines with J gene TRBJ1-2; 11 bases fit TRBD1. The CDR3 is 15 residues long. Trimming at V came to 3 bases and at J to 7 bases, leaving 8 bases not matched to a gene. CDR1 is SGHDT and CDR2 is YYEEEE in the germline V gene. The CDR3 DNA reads TGTGCCAGCAGCTACGGCGGACAGGGGGCGTTTGGCTACACCTTC. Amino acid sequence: CASSYGGQGAFGYTF.

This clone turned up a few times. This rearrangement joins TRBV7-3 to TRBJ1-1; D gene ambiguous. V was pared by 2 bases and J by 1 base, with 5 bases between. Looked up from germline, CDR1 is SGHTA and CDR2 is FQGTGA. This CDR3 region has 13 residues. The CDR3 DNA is TGTGCCAGCAGCTTAGATAGGAACACTGAAGCTTTCTTT. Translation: CASSLDRNTEAFF.

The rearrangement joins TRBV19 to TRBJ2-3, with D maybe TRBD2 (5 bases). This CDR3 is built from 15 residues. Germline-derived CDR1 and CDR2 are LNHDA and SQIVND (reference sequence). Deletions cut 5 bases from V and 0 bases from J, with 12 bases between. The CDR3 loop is CASSPGDISTDTQYF. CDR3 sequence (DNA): TGTGCCAGTAGTCCCGGGGATATTAGCACAGATACGCAGTATTTT.

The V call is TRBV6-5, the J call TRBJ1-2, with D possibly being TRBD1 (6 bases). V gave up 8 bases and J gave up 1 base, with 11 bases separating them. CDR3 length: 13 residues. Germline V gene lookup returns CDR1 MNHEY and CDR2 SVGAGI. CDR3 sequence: CASALDSNYGYTF. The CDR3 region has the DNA TGTGCCAGCGCATTGGACAGTAACTATGGCTACACCTTC.

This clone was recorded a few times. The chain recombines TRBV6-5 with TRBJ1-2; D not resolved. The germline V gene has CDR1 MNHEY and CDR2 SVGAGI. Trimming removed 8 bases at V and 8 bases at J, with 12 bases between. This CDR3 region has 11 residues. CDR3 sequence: CASGLSTGYTF. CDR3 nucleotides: TGTGCCAGCGGACTAAGTACCGGCTACACCTTC.

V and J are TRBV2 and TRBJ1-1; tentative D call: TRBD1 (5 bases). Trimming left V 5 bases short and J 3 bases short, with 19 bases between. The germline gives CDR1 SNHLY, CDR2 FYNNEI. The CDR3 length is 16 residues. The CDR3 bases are TGTGCCAGCAGTTTTACCAAGGGACGGGGGGACACTGAAGCTTTCTTT. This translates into CASSFTKGRGDTEAFF.

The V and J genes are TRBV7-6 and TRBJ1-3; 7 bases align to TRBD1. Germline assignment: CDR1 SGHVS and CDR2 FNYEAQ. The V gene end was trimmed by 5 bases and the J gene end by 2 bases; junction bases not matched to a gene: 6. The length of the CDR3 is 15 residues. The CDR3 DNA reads TGTGCCAGCAGCCGAGACAGGGAGGCTGGAAACACCATATATTTT. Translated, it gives CASSRDREAGNTIYF.

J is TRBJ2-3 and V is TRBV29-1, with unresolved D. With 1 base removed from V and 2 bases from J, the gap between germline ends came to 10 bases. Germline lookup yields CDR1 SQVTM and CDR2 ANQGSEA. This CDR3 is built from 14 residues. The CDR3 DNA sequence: TGCAGCGTTGAAGGTAGATTTAACACAGATACGCAGTATTTT. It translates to CSVEGRFNTDTQYF.

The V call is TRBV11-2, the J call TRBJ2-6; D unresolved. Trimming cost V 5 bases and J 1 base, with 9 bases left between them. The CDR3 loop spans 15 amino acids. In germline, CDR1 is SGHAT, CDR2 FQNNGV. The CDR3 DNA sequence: TGTGCCAGCAGCGCCACACAGTCTGGGGCCAACGTCCTGACTTTC. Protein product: CASSATQSGANVLTF.

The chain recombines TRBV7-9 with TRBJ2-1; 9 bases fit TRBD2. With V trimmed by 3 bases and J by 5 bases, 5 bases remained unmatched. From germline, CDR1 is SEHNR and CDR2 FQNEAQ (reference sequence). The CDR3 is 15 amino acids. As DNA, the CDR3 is TGTGCCAGCAGCTTCGGCCCTAGCGGGAACAATGAGCAGTTCTTC. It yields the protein CASSFGPSGNNEQFF.

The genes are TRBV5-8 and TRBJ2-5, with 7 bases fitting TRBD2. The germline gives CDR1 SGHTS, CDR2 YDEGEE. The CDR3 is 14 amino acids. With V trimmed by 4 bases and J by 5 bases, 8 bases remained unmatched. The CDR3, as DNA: TGTGCCAGCAGCGGGAGGGTTGGGTTGGAGACCCAGTACTTC. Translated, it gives CASSGRVGLETQYF.

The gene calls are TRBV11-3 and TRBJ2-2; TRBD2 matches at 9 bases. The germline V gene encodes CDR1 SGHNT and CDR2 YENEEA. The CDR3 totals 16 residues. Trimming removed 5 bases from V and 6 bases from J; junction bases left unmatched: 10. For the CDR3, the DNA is TGTGCCAGCAGCGGCCTGGGACTAGCATTCCCCGGGGAGCTGTTTTTT. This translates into CASSGLGLAFPGELFF.

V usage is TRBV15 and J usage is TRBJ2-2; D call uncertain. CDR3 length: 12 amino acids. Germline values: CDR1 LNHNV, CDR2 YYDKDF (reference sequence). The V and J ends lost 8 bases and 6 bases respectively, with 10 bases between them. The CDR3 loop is CATARSSGELFF. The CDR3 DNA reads TGTGCCACCGCCCGGAGTTCCGGGGAGCTGTTTTTT.

The CDR3 loop is CASSAQGNTEAFF. DNA of the CDR3: TGTGCCAGCTCGGCACAGGGGAACACTGAAGCTTTCTTT. The V and J genes are TRBV18 and TRBJ1-1; the D gene is possibly TRBD1 (6 bases). The germline gives CDR1 KGHSH, CDR2 LQKENI. Trimming stripped 6 bases from V and 1 base from J, with 9 bases between. This CDR3 spans 13 amino acids.

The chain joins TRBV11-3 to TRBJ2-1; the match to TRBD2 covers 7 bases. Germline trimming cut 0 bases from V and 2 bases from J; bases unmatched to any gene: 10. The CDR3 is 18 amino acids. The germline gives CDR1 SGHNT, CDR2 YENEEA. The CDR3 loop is CASSLEAAAGETYNEQFF. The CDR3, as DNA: TGTGCCAGCAGCTTAGAAGCTGCGGCGGGAGAGACCTACAATGAGCAGTTCTTC.

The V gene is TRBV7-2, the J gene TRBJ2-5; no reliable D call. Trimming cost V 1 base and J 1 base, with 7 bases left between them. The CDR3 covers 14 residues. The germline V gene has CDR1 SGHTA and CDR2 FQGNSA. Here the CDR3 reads CASSLGRSQETQYF. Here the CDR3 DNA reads TGTGCCAGCAGCTTAGGTAGATCCCAAGAGACCCAGTACTTC.

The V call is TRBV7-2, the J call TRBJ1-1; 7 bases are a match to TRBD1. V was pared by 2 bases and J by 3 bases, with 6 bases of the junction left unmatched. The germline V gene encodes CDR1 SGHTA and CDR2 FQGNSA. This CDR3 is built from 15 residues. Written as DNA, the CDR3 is TGTGCCAGCAGCTTATTAGGGGGCTCGGACACTGAAGCTTTCTTT. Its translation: CASSLLGGSDTEAFF.

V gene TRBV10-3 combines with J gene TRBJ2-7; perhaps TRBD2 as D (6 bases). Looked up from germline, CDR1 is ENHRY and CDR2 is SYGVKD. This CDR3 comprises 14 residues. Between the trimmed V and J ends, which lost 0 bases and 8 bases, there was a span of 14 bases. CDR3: CAISESGGDQKQYV. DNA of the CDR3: TGTGCCATCAGTGAGTCCGGAGGGGATCAAAAGCAGTACGTC.